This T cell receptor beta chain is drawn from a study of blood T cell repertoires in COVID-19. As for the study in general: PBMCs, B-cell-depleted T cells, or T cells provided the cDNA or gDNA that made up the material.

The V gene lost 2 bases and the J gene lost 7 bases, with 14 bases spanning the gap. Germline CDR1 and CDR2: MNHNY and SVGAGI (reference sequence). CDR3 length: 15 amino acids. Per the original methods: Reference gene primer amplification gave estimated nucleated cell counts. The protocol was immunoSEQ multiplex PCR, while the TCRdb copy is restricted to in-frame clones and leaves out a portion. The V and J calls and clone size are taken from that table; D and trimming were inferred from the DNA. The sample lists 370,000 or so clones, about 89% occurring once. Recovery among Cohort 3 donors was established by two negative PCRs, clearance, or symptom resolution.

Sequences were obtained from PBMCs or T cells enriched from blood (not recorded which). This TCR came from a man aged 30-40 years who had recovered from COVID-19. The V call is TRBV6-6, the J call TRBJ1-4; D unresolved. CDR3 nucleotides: TGTGCCAGCAGTTACGATATGGCCCCGGGTGAAAAACTGTTTTTT. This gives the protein CASSYDMAPGEKLFF.